This TCR beta chain was sequenced for a study of blood T cell repertoires in COVID-19. On the study more broadly: The samples span acute and convalescent COVID-19 from the United States, Italy and Spain.

This CDR3 is built from 11 residues. Germline CDR1 is SGHAT and CDR2 is FQNNGV. V lost 6 bases, J lost 5 bases, and 7 bases lay in between. Per the original data handling: Counts of nucleated cells, estimated from reference gene primer amplification, were obtained. The data were produced by immunoSEQ multiplex PCR, yet TCRdb's version contains in-frame clones alone and is incomplete. For V, J and clone size, that table is used; D and trimming come from the DNA. The sample carries a few hundred thousand clones, 85% recorded once. The chain links TRBV11-2 to TRBJ2-5; D is uncertain. This receptor was identified in a woman under 30 with acute or convalescent COVID-19. Sample: peripheral blood. As DNA, the CDR3 is TGTGCCAGCAGGTTCGGGGAGACCCAGTACTTC. This encodes CASRFGETQYF. The full variable domain, rest sourced from reference TRBV11-2 and TRBJ2-5, is EAGVAQSPRYKIIEKRQSVAFWCNPISGHATLYWYQQILGQGPKLLIQFQNNGVVDDSQLPKDRFSAERLKGVDSTLKIQPAKLEDSAVYLCASRFGETQYFGPGTRLLVL.